The 9 T cell receptor beta chains below come from one sample, sequenced in a study of shared clonotypes between healthy human individuals. Only in-frame clones appear in the TCRdb table, and some are missing; sequencing was by immunoSEQ multiplex PCR. The table shows 730,000 or so clones, with 60% to 80% occurring only once. The material sequenced was memory CD4+ T cells sorted from blood. Subset here: CD45RA-negative fraction. These receptors all stem from a woman aged 25 to 39 in good health.

The J gene is TRBJ2-7, the V gene TRBV2; 7 bases map to TRBD2. CDR1 is SNHLY and CDR2 is FYNNEI in the germline V gene. The CDR3 loop spans 13 amino acids. V gave up 4 bases and J gave up 3 bases; unmatched junction bases: 3. CDR3: CASSGTRIYEQYF. CDR3 nucleotides: TGTGCCAGCAGTGGGACTAGGATCTACGAGCAGTACTTC.

The chain employs TRBV5-1 and TRBJ2-3; the D gene is possibly TRBD2 (6 bases). Germline V lookup: CDR1 SGHRS, CDR2 YFSETQ. Trimming removed 8 bases from V and 3 bases from J, with 13 bases in between. CDR3 length: 13 amino acids. CDR3 nucleotides: TGCGCCAGTTCGGGAGCGACGACAGATACGCAGTATTTT. Its translation: CASSGATTDTQYF.

Of note for this clone: This sample includes further DNA sequences coding for the same CDR3. The chain has TRBV18 and TRBJ2-7, with 9 bases that match TRBD1. The CDR3 is 15 amino acids. The germline V gene encodes CDR1 KGHSH and CDR2 LQKENI. The ends lost 0 bases at V and 2 bases at J; junction bases unmatched: 2. CDR3 sequence (DNA): TGTGCCAGCTCACCACCGGGGACAGGGACCTACGAGCAGTACTTC. The encoded protein is CASSPPGTGTYEQYF.

The chain joins TRBV7-9 to TRBJ1-5; the D is unclear. Trimming left V 1 base short and J 5 bases short, with 12 bases between. The germline V gene encodes CDR1 SEHNR and CDR2 FQNEAQ (reference sequence). This CDR3 has 15 amino acids. CDR3 bases: TGTGCCAGCAGCTTAGGGGGTCAGATATATCAGCCCCAGCATTTT. It encodes CASSLGGQIYQPQHF.

The rearrangement joins TRBV5-1 to TRBJ1-1; a weak D match, TRBD1 (5 bases). CDR3 size: 15 residues. Trimming took off 0 bases at V and 11 bases at J, with 20 bases between the two ends. Per germline, CDR1 SGHRS and CDR2 YFSETQ. The CDR3 protein is CASSLEISGPGRAFF. The CDR3 region has the DNA TGCGCCAGCAGCTTGGAGATTTCAGGGCCAGGACGGGCTTTCTTT.

The J gene is TRBJ2-5, the V gene TRBV6-1; the match to TRBD1 covers 7 bases. CDR3 length: 15 residues. The V gene's germline CDR1 is MNHNS and CDR2 SASEGT. V was clipped by 7 bases and J by 3 bases; unmatched bases: 11. In nucleotides, the CDR3 is TGTGCCAGCACCCTCGGGACAGCAGCTAAAGAGACCCAGTACTTC. The encoded protein is CASTLGTAAKETQYF.

Concerning this clone itself: This sample includes further DNA sequences coding for the same CDR3. The V and J genes are TRBV7-9 and TRBJ1-6; 8 nucleotides agree with TRBD1. Germline V gene sequence: CDR1 SEHNR, CDR2 FQNEAQ (reference sequence). This CDR3 is 16 amino acids long. After removal of 5 bases from V and 4 bases from J, the junction contained 7 bases not matched to a gene. CDR3 sequence (DNA): TGTGCCAGCAGCAGCGGACAGGGTTTTTATAATTCACCCCTCCACTTT. Translating it yields CASSSGQGFYNSPLHF. Full variable domain (outside the CDR3, taken from reference TRBV7-9 and TRBJ1-6): DTGVSQNPRHKITKRGQNVTFRCDPISEHNRLYWYRQTLGQGPEFLTYFQNEAQLEKSRLLSDRFSAERPKGSFSTLEIQRTEQGDSAMYLCASSSGQGFYNSPLHFGNGTRLTVT.

This clone was observed a handful of times. The chain links TRBV6-1 to TRBJ1-4; TRBD1 matches at 11 bases. V lost 6 bases and J lost 6; bases outside the gene matches: 3. The CDR3 has 14 amino acids. CDR1 MNHNS and CDR2 SASEGT come from the germline V gene. Written as DNA, the CDR3 is TGTGCCAGCAGGGGACAGGGGGGGTATGAAAAACTGTTTTTT. This translates into CASRGQGGYEKLFF.

CDR3 residues: CASSNSDRGRHEQYF. The DNA for the CDR3 is TGTGCCAGCAGCAACTCCGACAGGGGGCGCCACGAGCAGTACTTC. The chain uses TRBV7-9 and TRBJ2-7, with 10 bases matching TRBD1. Germline lookup yields CDR1 SEHNR and CDR2 FQNEAQ (reference sequence). The CDR3 extends over 15 amino acids. V lost 5 bases and J lost 5; bases outside the gene matches: 9.